This TCR beta chain was recovered during a study of control samples from healthy donors and cancer patients. The method was immunoSEQ multiplex PCR; TCRdb's version includes in-frame clones alone and lacks a portion of them. The sample holds approximately 72,000 clones, approximately 90% seen once. The ends were cut back, 5 bases at V and 0 bases at J, with 15 bases in the middle. CDR3 length equals 16 residues. Germline V gene data show CDR1 as KGHDR and CDR2 as SFDVKD. Sequencing input: blood. The source is a man aged 50-60 years in good health. V is TRBV24-1 and J is TRBJ2-5; possibly TRBD2 for D (6 bases). CDR3 residues: CATSGNYGGYQETQYF. In nucleotides, the CDR3 is TGTGCCACCAGTGGGAACTATGGGGGGTACCAAGAGACCCAGTACTTC.